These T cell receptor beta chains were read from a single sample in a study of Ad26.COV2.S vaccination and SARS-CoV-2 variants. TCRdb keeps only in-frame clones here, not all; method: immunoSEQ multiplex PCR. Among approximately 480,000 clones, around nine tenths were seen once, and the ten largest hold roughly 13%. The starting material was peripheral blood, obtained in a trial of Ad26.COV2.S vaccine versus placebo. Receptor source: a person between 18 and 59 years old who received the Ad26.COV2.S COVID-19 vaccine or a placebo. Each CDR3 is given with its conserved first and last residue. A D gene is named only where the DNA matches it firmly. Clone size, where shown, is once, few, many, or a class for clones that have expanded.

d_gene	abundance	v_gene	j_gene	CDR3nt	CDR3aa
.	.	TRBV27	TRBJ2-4	TGTGCCAGCAGTTTAGGGGTATCAGCCAAAAACATTCAGTACTTC	CASSLGVSAKNIQYF
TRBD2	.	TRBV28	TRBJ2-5	TGTGCCAGCAGTATACTAGCGGGAGGAGTGGGGACCCAGTACTTC	CASSILAGGVGTQYF
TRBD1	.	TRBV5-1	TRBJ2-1	TGCGCCAGCAGCGAGCCGGGACAGGGTCATAATGAGCAGTTCTTC	CASSEPGQGHNEQFF
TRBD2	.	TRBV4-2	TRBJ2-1	TGTGCCAGCAGCCAAGATCCCCCCGGGACTACCTACAATGAGCAGTTCTTC	CASSQDPPGTTYNEQFF
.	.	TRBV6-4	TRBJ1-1	TGTGCCAGCACTATCTTGGCAGGGCAGGGGACTGAAGCTTTCTTT	CASTILAGQGTEAFF
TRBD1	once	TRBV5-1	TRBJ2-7	TGCGCCAGCAGCTTGGCCGGGGACAGCTTCTCCTACGAGCAGTACTTC	CASSLAGDSFSYEQYF
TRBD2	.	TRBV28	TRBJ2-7	TGTGCCAGCAGTTTCGGACTAGCGGCTTCCTACGAGCAGTACTTC	CASSFGLAASYEQYF
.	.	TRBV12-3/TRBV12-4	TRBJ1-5	TGTGCCAGCAGTTTAAGTAACAATCAGCCCCAGCATTTT	CASSLSNNQPQHF
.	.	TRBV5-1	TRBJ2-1	TGCGCCAGCAGCTTGGGTTCTGAGCAGTTCTTC	CASSLGSEQFF
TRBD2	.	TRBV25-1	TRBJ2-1	TGTGCCAGCAGGCCTAGCGGGAGAGTAAATGAGCAGTTCTTC	CASRPSGRVNEQFF
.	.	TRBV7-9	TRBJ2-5	TGTGCCAGCAGCTTAGGGGCCGGGACAGAGACCCAGTACTTC	CASSLGAGTETQYF
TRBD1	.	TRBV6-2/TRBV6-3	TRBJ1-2	TGTGCCAGCAGTTACCCACCGGGACAGGGGTTTTATGGCTACACCTTC	CASSYPPGQGFYGYTF
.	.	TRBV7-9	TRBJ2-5	TGTGCCAGCAGCACGGGGGCTAGCGGAGGCTGGGGAGAGACCCAGTACTTC	CASSTGASGGWGETQYF
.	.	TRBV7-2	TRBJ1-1	TGTGCCAGCAGCTTAGATGCCTGGTATGGCCGGGAAGCTTTCTTT	CASSLDAWYGREAFF
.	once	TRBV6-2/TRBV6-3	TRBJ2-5	TGTGCCAGCAGCCGCCCTGCAGGGATAATTAGGGAGACCCAGTACTTC	CASSRPAGIIRETQYF
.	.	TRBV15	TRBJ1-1	TGTGCCACCAGCAGAGGAGGGAGGAAAGAGGGCACTGAAGCTTTCTTT	CATSRGGRKEGTEAFF
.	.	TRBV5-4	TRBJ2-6	TGTGCCAGCAGCTTTGAGGGTGGCGCTGGGGCCAACGTCCTGACTTTC	CASSFEGGAGANVLTF
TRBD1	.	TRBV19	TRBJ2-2	TGTGCCAGTAGTAACCACAGGGGAACCGGGGAGCTGTTTTTT	CASSNHRGTGELFF
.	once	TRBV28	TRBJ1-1	TGTGCCAGCAGTCCGAGGCGTGTGAGGGAAGCTTTCTTT	CASSPRRVREAFF
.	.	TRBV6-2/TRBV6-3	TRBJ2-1	TGTGCCAGCAGCCCCTGGGGGGCCCTGGGTCCCGGTGAGCAGTTCTTC	CASSPWGALGPGEQFF
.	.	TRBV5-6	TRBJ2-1	TGTGCCAGCAGCTTGGGGGTGTTGGACAATGAGCAGTTCTTC	CASSLGVLDNEQFF
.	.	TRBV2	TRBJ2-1	TGTGCCAGCAGTGAGACTGGGGGGCGTCGGGTGAACAATGAGCAGTTCTTC	CASSETGGRRVNNEQFF
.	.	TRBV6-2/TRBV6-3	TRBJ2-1	TGTGCCAGCAGCCCCCTGCGAGGCTCCTACAATGAGCAGTTCTTC	CASSPLRGSYNEQFF
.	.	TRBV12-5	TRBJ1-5	TGTGCTAGTGGTGCAGGGGTCAATCAGCCCCAGCATTTT	CASGAGVNQPQHF
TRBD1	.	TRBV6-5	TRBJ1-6	TGTGCCAGCAGCCGAGACAGGGGGAATTCACCCCTCCACTTT	CASSRDRGNSPLHF
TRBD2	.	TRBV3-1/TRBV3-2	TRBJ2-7	TGTGCCAGCAGCCAAGTCTTGACTAGCGGGAACTACGAGCAGTACTTC	CASSQVLTSGNYEQYF
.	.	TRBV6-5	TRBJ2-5	TGTGCCAGCAGTTACCTGGAGACCCAGTACTTC	CASSYLETQYF
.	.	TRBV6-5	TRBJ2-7	TGTGCCAGCAGTTCAACTAGTGTCCCCTACGAGCAGTACTTC	CASSSTSVPYEQYF
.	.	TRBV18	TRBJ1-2	TGTGCCAGCTCACCATCCTCAAGGGATGGCTACACCTTC	CASSPSSRDGYTF
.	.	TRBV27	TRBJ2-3	TGTGCCAGCCGTGAAGGACGGGCGAGCACAGATACGCAGTATTTT	CASREGRASTDTQYF
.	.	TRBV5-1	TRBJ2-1	TGCGCCAGCAGTGAGGAGGTTTTGCGGGTGAATGAGCAGTTCTTC	CASSEEVLRVNEQFF
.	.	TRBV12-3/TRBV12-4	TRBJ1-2	TGTGCCAGCAGACTGGCAAACTATGGCTACACCTTC	CASRLANYGYTF
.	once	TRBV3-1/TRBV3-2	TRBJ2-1	TGTGCCAGCAGCTCGGCAGGAGGGGAGCAGTTCTTC	CASSSAGGEQFF